A selection of T cell receptor beta chains follows, all from one sample in a study of shared clonotypes between healthy human individuals. This table comes from immunoSEQ multiplex PCR, and its TCRdb copy is limited to in-frame clones, with some not included. The data contain roughly 2,500,000 clones, more than 85% of them singletons. Specimen: naive CD4+ T cells from PBMCs. These receptor sequences come from a man aged 18-30 years in good health. Some clones in this sample may be carry-over from other donors' samples. CDR3s include the opening cysteine and the closing phenylalanine or tryptophan. The order of the fields is CDR3 DNA, CDR3 protein, V gene, clone size, J gene, D gene. The D gene is left open where the match is weak. Some rows have no size entry. The others give once, few or many, or a class for an expanded clone.

cdr3_nt: TGTGCCAGCAGAGGACAGGGCCATCCTCCGAACACCATATATTTT; cdr3_aa: CASRGQGHPPNTIYF; v_call: TRBV28; clone_size: -; j_call: TRBJ1-3; d_call: TRBD1
cdr3_nt: TGTGCCAGCAGCGTAGCTAAGCGGACCACAGATACGCAGTATTTT; cdr3_aa: CASSVAKRTTDTQYF; v_call: TRBV9; clone_size: -; j_call: TRBJ2-3; d_call: -
cdr3_nt: TGTGCCATCAGGGCAAGGACAGCAACTAATGAAAAACTGTTTTTT; cdr3_aa: CAIRARTATNEKLFF; v_call: TRBV10-3; clone_size: -; j_call: TRBJ1-4; d_call: -
cdr3_nt: TGCGCCAGCAAACCCCCGACAGGGAGGAATACTGAAGCTTTCTTT; cdr3_aa: CASKPPTGRNTEAFF; v_call: TRBV4-1; clone_size: few; j_call: TRBJ1-1; d_call: TRBD1
cdr3_nt: TGTGCCAGCAGCTTAGGGGGCTCTGGAAACACCATATATTTT; cdr3_aa: CASSLGGSGNTIYF; v_call: TRBV7-8; clone_size: -; j_call: TRBJ1-3; d_call: -
cdr3_nt: TGTGCCAGCAGCTTAGTAAACCTAGAGGGTTCACCCCTCCACTTT; cdr3_aa: CASSLVNLEGSPLHF; v_call: TRBV7-2; clone_size: -; j_call: TRBJ1-6; d_call: -
cdr3_nt: TGCGCCAGCAGTGACGGGAGATCAGATACGCAGTATTTT; cdr3_aa: CASSDGRSDTQYF; v_call: TRBV10-1; clone_size: -; j_call: TRBJ2-3; d_call: -
cdr3_nt: TGCGCCAGCAGCTCTGATGGAAACACCATATATTTT; cdr3_aa: CASSSDGNTIYF; v_call: TRBV5-1; clone_size: -; j_call: TRBJ1-3; d_call: -
cdr3_nt: TGCGCCAGCAGCTCGGGACTAGCGGGAGGATTGACCTGGGAGACCCAGTACTTC; cdr3_aa: CASSSGLAGGLTWETQYF; v_call: TRBV5-1; clone_size: -; j_call: TRBJ2-5; d_call: TRBD2
cdr3_nt: TGCGCCAGCTCCGACGGGCTAGCGGGAGGGACAGATACGCAGTATTTT; cdr3_aa: CASSDGLAGGTDTQYF; v_call: TRBV5-1; clone_size: -; j_call: TRBJ2-3; d_call: TRBD2
cdr3_nt: TGTGCCAGCAGGCGCCTTAGCGGGTTTGGATCCTACGAGCAGTACTTC; cdr3_aa: CASRRLSGFGSYEQYF; v_call: TRBV11-2; clone_size: -; j_call: TRBJ2-7; d_call: TRBD2
cdr3_nt: TGTGCCAGTAGTGATACTAGCGGAGGGGGAGCTCTCACAGATACGCAGTATTTT; cdr3_aa: CASSDTSGGGALTDTQYF; v_call: TRBV19; clone_size: -; j_call: TRBJ2-3; d_call: TRBD2
cdr3_nt: TGTGCCAGCAGCCCAGGGGCATTCGGGGAGACCCAGTACTTC; cdr3_aa: CASSPGAFGETQYF; v_call: TRBV7-9; clone_size: -; j_call: TRBJ2-5; d_call: -